This T cell receptor (beta chain) derives from a study of CD8 T cells in Susac syndrome. V dropped 3 bases and J dropped 4; count of bases not matched to a gene: 8. There are 15 residues in the CDR3. After extraction with the RNeasy kit, about 0.5 to 1 ug of the RNA was reverse transcribed using random hexamers. With immunoSEQ multiplex PCR, TCR beta CDR3 was amplified across 54 Vbeta and 13 Jbeta. TCRdb passed the immunoSEQ multiplex PCR reads through MiXCR, listing each CDR3 protein once. This sample has some 120,000 distinct CDR3 sequences; around 95% occur once, and the top ten carry roughly 0.087%.

The sequencing sample was made of CD4+ T cells from PBMCs. The receptor was isolated from a human donor in good health. The chain joins TRBV12-3 or TRBV12-4 to TRBJ1-1; TRBD1 aligns across 7 bases. The CDR3 DNA sequence: TGTGCCAGCAGTTTTGATTCAGGGGGAATCACTGAAGCTTTCTTT. Its protein product is CASSFDSGGITEAFF.